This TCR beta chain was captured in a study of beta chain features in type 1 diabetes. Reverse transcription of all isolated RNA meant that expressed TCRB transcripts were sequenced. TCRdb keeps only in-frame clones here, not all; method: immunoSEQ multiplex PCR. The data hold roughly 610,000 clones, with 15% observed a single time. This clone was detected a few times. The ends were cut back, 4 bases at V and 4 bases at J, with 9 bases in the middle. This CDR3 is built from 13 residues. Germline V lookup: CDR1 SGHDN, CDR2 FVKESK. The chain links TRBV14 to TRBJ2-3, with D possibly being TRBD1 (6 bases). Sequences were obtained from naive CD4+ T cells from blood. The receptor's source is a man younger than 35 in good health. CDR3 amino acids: CASSPQGPDTQYF. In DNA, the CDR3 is TGTGCCAGCAGCCCTCAGGGGCCAGATACGCAGTATTTT.